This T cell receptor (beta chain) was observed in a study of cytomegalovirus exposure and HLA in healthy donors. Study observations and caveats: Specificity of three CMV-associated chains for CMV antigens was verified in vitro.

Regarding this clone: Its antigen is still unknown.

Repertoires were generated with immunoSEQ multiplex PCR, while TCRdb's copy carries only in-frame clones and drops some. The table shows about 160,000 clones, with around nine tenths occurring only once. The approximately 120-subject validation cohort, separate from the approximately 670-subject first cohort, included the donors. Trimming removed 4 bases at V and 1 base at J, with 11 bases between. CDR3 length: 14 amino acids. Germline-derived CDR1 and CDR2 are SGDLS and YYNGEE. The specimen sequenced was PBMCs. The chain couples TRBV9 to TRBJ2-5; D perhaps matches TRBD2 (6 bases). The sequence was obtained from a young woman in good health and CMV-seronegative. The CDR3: CASSFRDSQETQYF. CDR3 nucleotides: TGTGCCAGCAGCTTTCGGGACTCCCAAGAGACCCAGTACTTC.